This entry lists 16 T cell receptor beta chains sequenced from one sample in a study of cytomegalovirus exposure and HLA in healthy donors. 60 Vbeta and 13 Jbeta primers were used in PCR. Clones were read by immunoSEQ multiplex PCR, and TCRdb kept only the in-frame ones, dropping some. In the table there are around 200,000 clones, around 76% of which are singletons. Sequencing input: PBMCs. These receptor sequences come from a man aged 35 to 55 in good health and CMV-seropositive.

V gene TRBV19 combines with J gene TRBJ2-1, with a possible D match to TRBD2 (6 bases). Germline values: CDR1 LNHDA, CDR2 SQIVND (reference sequence). The length of the CDR3 is 13 residues. V lost 4 bases and J 12 bases, leaving 16 bases between the germline ends. CDR3 residues: CASSTDGGGSQFF. CDR3 bases: TGTGCCAGTAGTACTGACGGGGGAGGATCGCAGTTCTTC.

The chain combines TRBV10-2 with TRBJ2-1, with a tentative D call TRBD1 (5 bases). The germline V and J ends were trimmed by 10 bases and 6 bases, with 10 bases remaining between them. The V gene's germline CDR1 is WSHSY and CDR2 SAAADI. The CDR3 sequence is 11 residues long. CDR3 loop: CATTDSNEQFF. As DNA, the CDR3 is TGCGCCACTACCGACAGCAATGAGCAGTTCTTC.

The table lists this clone with a few counts. The chain is built from TRBV7-8 and TRBJ2-7; D might be TRBD1 (5 bases). The CDR3 length is 13 residues. Germline V gene data show CDR1 as SGHVS and CDR2 as FQNEAQ. V was cut by 6 bases and J by 0 bases, with 9 bases left in between. As DNA, the CDR3 is TGTGCCAGCAGGCCCGACAGCTCCTACGAGCAGTACGTC. Translation: CASRPDSSYEQYV.

This rearrangement joins TRBV7-6 to TRBJ2-2; 8 bases map to TRBD2. With V trimmed by 1 base and J by 4 bases, 2 bases remained unmatched. Germline V lookup: CDR1 SGHVS, CDR2 FNYEAQ. CDR3 length equals 15 residues. Here the CDR3 reads CASSLVSGSTGELFF. In DNA form, the CDR3 reads TGTGCCAGCAGCTTAGTGAGCGGGAGCACCGGGGAGCTGTTTTTT.

The chain couples TRBV5-6 to TRBJ2-7; the match to TRBD2 covers 8 bases. The CDR3 is made up of 15 amino acids. V was clipped by 1 base and J by 3 bases; unmatched bases: 6. Germline V gives CDR1 SGHDT, CDR2 YYEEEE. In DNA, the CDR3 is TGTGCCAGCAGCTTGCCCACTAGCGGAAGCTACGAGCAGTACTTC. Translated, it gives CASSLPTSGSYEQYF.

V and J are TRBV5-1 and TRBJ2-1, with 9 nucleotides matching TRBD2. Germline loops: CDR1 SGHRS, CDR2 YFSETQ. The CDR3 covers 16 residues. V lost 3 bases to trimming and J lost 6 bases; unmatched junction nucleotides: 10. CDR3 loop: CASSSGPAGGPNEQFF. CDR3 DNA: TGCGCCAGCAGCTCAGGTCCGGCGGGGGGGCCCAATGAGCAGTTCTTC.

Concerning this clone: One end of the junction does not line up with germline, which may come from a read error. This sequence joins TRBV4-1 and TRBJ1-3; D remains unclear. Germline-derived CDR1 and CDR2 are MGHRA and YSYEKL. CDR3 length: 16 amino acids. The CDR3 spells CAGSQDWQRDGNTIYF. The CDR3 nucleotides are TGCGCCGGCAGCCAAGATTGGCAGCGAGACGGAAACACCATATATTTT.

The chain couples TRBV6-1 to TRBJ1-4, with 10 bases that match TRBD1. Germline assignment: CDR1 MNHNS and CDR2 SASEGT. Losses at the gene ends were 1 base for V and 1 base for J; bases not matched to a gene: 3. This CDR3 comprises 17 residues. The CDR3 here is CASSEVDRGLTNEKLFF. The CDR3 coding sequence is TGTGCCAGCAGTGAAGTGGACAGGGGGTTAACTAATGAAAAACTGTTTTTT.

The chain couples TRBV5-1 to TRBJ2-2; a weak D match, TRBD1 (6 bases). CDR1 is SGHRS, CDR2 YFSETQ, per germline. Trimming cost V 4 bases and J 1 base, with 8 bases left between them. This CDR3 has 14 residues. The CDR3: CASSTGQNTGELFF. CDR3 in DNA: TGCGCCAGCAGCACGGGACAGAACACCGGGGAGCTGTTTTTT.

V and J are TRBV30 and TRBJ1-1; 7 nucleotides agree with TRBD1. The germline gives CDR1 GTSNPN, CDR2 SVGIG (reference sequence). The ends lost 3 bases at V and 3 bases at J; junction bases unmatched: 7. CDR3 length: 14 residues. CDR3 in DNA: TGTGCCTGGAGATTACCCGACAGGGACACTGAAGCTTTCTTT. As protein: CAWRLPDRDTEAFF.

The CDR3 here is CASSGGRERTQYF. CDR3 DNA: TGTGCCAGCAGCGGGGGTAGAGAGAGGACCCAGTACTTC. The V call is TRBV2, the J call TRBJ2-5; a possible D gene is TRBD2 (6 bases). Per the germline V gene, CDR1 is SNHLY and CDR2 is FYNNEI. V gave up 6 bases and J gave up 7 bases, with 15 bases separating them. The CDR3 has 13 amino acids.

This chain connects TRBV7-9 to TRBJ2-1; 8 positions match TRBD2. Germline V gene data show CDR1 as SEHNR and CDR2 as FQNEAQ (reference sequence). V was pared by 5 bases and J by 5 bases, with 14 bases of the junction left unmatched. The CDR3 runs to 17 residues. The CDR3 DNA follows: TGTGCCAGCAGCGGGAGACTAGCGTCTCAGAGGAACAATGAGCAGTTCTTC. This encodes CASSGRLASQRNNEQFF.

The rearrangement links TRBV7-9 to TRBJ2-1; TRBD2 agrees at 7 bases. V shed 5 bases, J shed 7 bases, and the junction held 11 bases outside the gene matches. Germline-derived CDR1 and CDR2 are SEHNR and FQNEAQ (reference sequence). CDR3 length equals 15 residues. The CDR3 loop reads CASSPLGEGLNEQFF. CDR3 bases: TGTGCCAGCAGCCCCCTAGGGGAGGGACTAAATGAGCAGTTCTTC.

This chain connects TRBV9 to TRBJ2-2; tentative D call: TRBD1 (6 bases). This CDR3 is built from 17 residues. The V and J ends lost 6 bases and 1 base respectively, with 19 bases between them. CDR1 and CDR2 from the germline V gene are SGDLS and YYNGEE. As DNA, the CDR3 is TGTGCCAGCACCACAGGGCAGGGCGGGTGGAACACCGGGGAGCTGTTTTTT. It specifies CASTTGQGGWNTGELFF.

The J gene is TRBJ1-5, the V gene TRBV5-1; TRBD1 is a possible D gene (5 bases). The CDR3 sequence is 15 residues long. Trimming pared 1 base from V and 4 bases from J, leaving 12 bases between. Germline assignment: CDR1 SGHRS and CDR2 YFSETQ. The CDR3 DNA reads TGCGCCAGCAGCTTGAACGACCCAGGGAATCAGCCCCAGCATTTT. The encoded protein is CASSLNDPGNQPQHF.

The CDR3 coding sequence is TGCGCCAGCACCACGCCCGGGAGCGGGAGAACAGATACGCAGTATTTT. Protein product: CASTTPGSGRTDTQYF. The rearrangement uses TRBV10-2 and TRBJ2-3; 8 bases match TRBD2. The V and J ends lost 7 bases and 3 bases, in that order; junction bases with no gene match: 12. The length of the CDR3 is 16 residues. The germline V gene has CDR1 WSHSY and CDR2 SAAADI.